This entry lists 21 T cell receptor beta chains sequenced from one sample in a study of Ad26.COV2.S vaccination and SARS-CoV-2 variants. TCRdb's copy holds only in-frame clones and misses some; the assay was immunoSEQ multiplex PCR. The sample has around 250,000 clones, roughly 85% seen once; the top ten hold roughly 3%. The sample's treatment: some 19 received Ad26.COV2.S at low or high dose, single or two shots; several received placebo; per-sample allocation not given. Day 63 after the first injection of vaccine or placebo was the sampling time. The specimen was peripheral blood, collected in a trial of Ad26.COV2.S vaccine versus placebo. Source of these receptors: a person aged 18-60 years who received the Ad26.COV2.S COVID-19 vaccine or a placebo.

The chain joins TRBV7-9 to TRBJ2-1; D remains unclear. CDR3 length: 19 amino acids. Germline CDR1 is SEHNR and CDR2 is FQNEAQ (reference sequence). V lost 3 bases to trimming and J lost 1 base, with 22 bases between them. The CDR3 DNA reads TGTGCCAGCAGCTTTTACTTAGACTTGACCCTTGGGTCCTACAATGAGCAGTTCTTC. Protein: CASSFYLDLTLGSYNEQFF.

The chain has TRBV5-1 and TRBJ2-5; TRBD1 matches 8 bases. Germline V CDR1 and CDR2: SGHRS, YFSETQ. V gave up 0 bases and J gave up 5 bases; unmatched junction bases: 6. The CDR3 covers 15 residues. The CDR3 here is CASSLDPGGWETQYF. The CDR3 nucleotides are TGCGCCAGCAGCTTGGATCCAGGGGGCTGGGAGACCCAGTACTTC.

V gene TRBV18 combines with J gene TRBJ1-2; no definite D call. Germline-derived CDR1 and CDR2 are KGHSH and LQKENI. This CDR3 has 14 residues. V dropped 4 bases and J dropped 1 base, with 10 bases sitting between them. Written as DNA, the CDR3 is TGTGCCAGCTCACAGGGAGGGAATAACTATGGCTACACCTTC. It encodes CASSQGGNNYGYTF.

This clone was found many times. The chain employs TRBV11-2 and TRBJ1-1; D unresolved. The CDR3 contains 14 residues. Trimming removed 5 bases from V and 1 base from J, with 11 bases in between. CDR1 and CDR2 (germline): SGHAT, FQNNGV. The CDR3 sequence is CASSPRTENTEAFF. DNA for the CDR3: TGTGCCAGCAGCCCCCGGACGGAGAACACTGAAGCTTTCTTT.

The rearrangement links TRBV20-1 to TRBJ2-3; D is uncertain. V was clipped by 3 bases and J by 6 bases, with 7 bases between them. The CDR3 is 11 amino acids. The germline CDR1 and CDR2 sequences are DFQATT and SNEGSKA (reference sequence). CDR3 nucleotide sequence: TGCAGTGCTAGTCACTCTGATACGCAGTATTTT. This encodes CSASHSDTQYF.

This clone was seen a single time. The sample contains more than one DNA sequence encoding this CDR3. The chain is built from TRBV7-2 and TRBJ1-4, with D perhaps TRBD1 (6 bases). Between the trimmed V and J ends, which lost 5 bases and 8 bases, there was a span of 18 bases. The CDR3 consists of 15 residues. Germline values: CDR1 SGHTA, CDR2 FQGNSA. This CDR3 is CASSLYGGRGEKLFF. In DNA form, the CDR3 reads TGTGCCAGCAGCCTCTACGGGGGGCGGGGAGAAAAACTGTTTTTT.

DNA for the CDR3: TGTGCCAGCAGTTACTCTTGGAGTTCTAATTCACCCCTCCACTTT. This gives the protein CASSYSWSSNSPLHF. The V and J genes are TRBV6-5 and TRBJ1-6, with D unresolved. CDR1 is MNHEY, CDR2 SVGAGI, per germline. CDR3 length: 15 residues. Trimming pared 0 bases from V and 6 bases from J, leaving 9 bases between.

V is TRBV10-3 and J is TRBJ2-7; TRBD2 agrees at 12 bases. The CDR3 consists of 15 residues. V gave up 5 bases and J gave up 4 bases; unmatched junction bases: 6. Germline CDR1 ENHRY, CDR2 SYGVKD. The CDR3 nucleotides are TGTGCCATCAGTAGTACTAGCGGGGGGATATACGAGCAGTACTTC. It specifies CAISSTSGGIYEQYF.

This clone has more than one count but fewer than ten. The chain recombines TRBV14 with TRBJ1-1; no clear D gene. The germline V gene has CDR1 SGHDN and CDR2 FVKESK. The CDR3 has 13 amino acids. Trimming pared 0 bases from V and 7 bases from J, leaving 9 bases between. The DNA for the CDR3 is TGTGCCAGCAGCCAAGATTACGGGGTTGAAGCTTTCTTT. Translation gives CASSQDYGVEAFF.

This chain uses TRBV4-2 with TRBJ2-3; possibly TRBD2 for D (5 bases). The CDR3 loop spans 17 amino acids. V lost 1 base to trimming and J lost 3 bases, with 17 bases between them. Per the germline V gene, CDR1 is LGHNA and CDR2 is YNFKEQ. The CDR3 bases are TGTGCCAGCAGCCAAGGAATTAAAGGGAGTAGTACAGATACGCAGTATTTT. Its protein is CASSQGIKGSSTDTQYF.

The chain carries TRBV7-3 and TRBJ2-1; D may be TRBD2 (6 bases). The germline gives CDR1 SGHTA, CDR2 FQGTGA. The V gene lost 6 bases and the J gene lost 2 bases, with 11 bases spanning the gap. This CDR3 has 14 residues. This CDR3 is CASRPGGPYNEQFF. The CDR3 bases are TGTGCCAGCAGACCAGGAGGGCCCTACAATGAGCAGTTCTTC.

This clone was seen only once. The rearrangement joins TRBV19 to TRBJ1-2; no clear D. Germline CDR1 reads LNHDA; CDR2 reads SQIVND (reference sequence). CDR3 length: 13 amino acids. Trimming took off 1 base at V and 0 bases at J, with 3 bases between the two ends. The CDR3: CASSIGANYGYTF. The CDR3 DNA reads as TGTGCCAGTAGTATAGGAGCTAACTATGGCTACACCTTC.

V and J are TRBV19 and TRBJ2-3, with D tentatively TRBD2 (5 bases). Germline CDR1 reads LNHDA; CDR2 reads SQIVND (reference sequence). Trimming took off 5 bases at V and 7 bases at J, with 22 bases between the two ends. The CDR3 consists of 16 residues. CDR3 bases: TGTGCCAGTAGTGCAAGACTAAATAGAAAGGTATATACGCAGTATTTT. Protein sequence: CASSARLNRKVYTQYF.

CDR3 sequence (DNA): TGTGCCAGCTCACCACAGGACGGGAGAGAGACCCAGTACTTC. It encodes CASSPQDGRETQYF. The chain links TRBV18 to TRBJ2-5; weak D call: TRBD2 (6 bases). Deletions cut 1 base from V and 4 bases from J, with 10 bases between. Germline loops: CDR1 KGHSH, CDR2 LQKENI. There are 14 residues in the CDR3.

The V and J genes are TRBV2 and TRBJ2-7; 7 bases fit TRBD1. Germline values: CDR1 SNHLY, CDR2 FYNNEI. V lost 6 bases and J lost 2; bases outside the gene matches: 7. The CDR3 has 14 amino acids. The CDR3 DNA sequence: TGTGCCAGCAGGACAGGGATCAAAACCTACGAGCAGTACTTC. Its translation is CASRTGIKTYEQYF.

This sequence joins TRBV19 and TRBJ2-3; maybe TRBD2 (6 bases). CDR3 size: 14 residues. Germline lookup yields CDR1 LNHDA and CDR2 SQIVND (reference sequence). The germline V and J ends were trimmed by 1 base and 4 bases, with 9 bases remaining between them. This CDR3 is CASSIGRDSDTQYF. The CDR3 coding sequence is TGTGCCAGTAGTATAGGGAGGGATTCAGATACGCAGTATTTT.

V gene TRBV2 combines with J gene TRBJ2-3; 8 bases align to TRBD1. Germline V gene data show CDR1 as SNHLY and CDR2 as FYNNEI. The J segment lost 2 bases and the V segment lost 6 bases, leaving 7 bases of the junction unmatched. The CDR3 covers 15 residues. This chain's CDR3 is CASRAQGQVTDTQYF. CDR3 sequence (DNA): TGTGCCAGCAGGGCCCAGGGACAGGTCACAGATACGCAGTATTTT.

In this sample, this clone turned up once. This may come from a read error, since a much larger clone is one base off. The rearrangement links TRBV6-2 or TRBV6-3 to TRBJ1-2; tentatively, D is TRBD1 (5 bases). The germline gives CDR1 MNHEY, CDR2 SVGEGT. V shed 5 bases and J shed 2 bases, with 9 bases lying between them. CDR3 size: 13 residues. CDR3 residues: CASSPTENYGYTF. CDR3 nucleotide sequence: TGTGCCAGCAGTCCGACAGAAAACTATGGCTACACCTTC.

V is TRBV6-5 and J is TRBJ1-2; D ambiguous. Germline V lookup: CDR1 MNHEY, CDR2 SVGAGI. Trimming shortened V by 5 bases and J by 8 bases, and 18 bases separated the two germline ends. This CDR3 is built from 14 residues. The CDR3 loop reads CASSTHGAGIGYTF. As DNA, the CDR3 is TGTGCCAGCAGTACCCACGGAGCCGGTATCGGCTACACCTTC.

The CDR3 is CASSLRDWVSYEQYV. DNA of the CDR3: TGTGCCAGCAGCTTGCGGGACTGGGTCTCCTACGAGCAGTACGTC. The chain is built from TRBV21-1 and TRBJ2-7; no DNA check was done on the table's D call, TRBD2. TRBV21-1 is termed a pseudogene. CDR3 length: 15 amino acids.

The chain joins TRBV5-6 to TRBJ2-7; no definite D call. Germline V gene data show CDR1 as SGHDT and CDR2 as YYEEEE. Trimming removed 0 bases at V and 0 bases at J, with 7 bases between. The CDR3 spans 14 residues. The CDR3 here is CASSLAVNSYEQYV. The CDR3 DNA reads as TGTGCCAGCAGCTTGGCCGTCAACTCCTACGAGCAGTACGTC.